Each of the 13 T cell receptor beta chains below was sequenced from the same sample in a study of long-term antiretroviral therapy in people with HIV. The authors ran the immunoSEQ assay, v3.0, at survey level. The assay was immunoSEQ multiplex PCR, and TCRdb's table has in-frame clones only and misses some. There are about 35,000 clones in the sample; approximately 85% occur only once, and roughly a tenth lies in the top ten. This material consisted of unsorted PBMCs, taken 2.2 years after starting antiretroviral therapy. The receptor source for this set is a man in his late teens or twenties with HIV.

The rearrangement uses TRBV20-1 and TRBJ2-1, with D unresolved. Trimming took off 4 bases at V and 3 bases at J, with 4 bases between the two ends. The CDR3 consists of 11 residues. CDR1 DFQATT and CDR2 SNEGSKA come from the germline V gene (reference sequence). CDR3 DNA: TGCAGTGCTATCCGCTACAATGAGCAGTTCTTC. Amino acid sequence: CSAIRYNEQFF.

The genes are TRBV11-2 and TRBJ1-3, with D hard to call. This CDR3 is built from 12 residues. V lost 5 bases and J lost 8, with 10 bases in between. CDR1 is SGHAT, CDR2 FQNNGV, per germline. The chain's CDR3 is CASSPRYDTIYF. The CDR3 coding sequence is TGTGCCAGCAGCCCCCGGTACGACACCATATATTTT.

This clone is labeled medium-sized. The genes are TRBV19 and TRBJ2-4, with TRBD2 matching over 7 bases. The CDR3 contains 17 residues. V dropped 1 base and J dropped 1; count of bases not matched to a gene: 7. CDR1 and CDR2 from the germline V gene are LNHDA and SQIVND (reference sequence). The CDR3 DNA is TGTGCCAGTAGTATAGGTGGACTAGTCTGGGCCAAAAACATTCAGTACTTC. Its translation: CASSIGGLVWAKNIQYF. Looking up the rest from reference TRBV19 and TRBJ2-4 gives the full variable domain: DGGITQSPKYLFRKEGQNVTLSCEQNLNHDAMYWYRQDPGQGLRLIYYSQIVNDFQKGDIAEGYSVSREKKESFPLTVTSAQKNPTAFYLCASSIGGLVWAKNIQYFGAGTRLSVL.

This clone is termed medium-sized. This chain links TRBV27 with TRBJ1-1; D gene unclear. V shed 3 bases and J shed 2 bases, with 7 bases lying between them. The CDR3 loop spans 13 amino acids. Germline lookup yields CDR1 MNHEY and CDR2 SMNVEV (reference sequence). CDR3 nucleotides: TGTGCCAGCAGTTTTGCCCCAAACACTGAAGCTTTCTTT. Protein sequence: CASSFAPNTEAFF.

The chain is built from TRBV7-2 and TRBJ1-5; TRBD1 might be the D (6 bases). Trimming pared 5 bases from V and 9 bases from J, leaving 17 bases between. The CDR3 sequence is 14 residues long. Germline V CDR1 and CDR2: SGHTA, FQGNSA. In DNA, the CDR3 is TGTGCCAGCAGCCACGGACAGACGAGAGGGCCCCAGCATTTT. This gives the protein CASSHGQTRGPQHF.

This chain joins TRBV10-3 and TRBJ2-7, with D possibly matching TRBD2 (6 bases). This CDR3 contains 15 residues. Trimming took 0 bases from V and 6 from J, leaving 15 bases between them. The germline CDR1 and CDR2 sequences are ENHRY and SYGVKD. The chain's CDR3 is CAISESTSLGLEQYF. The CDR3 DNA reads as TGTGCCATCAGTGAGTCGACTAGTTTGGGGCTCGAGCAGTACTTC.

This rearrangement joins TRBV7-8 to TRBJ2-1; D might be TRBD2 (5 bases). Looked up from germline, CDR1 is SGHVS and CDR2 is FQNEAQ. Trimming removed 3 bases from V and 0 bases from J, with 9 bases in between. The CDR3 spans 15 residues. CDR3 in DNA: TGTGCCAGCAGCTTTGGTGGGAGCTCCTACAATGAGCAGTTCTTC. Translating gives CASSFGGSSYNEQFF.

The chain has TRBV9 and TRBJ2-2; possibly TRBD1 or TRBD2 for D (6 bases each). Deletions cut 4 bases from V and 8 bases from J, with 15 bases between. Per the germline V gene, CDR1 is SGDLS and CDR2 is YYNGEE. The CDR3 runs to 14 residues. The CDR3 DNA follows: TGTGCCAGCAGCCTCAGGGGAGGTGCAGGGGAGCTGTTTTTT. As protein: CASSLRGGAGELFF.

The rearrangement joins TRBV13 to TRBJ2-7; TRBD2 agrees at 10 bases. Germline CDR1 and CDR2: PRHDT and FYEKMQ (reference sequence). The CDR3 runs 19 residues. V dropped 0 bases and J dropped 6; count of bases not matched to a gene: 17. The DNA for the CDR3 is TGTGCCAGCAGCTTAGGGAGACTAAGCGGGAGGGCCACGGCCTGCGAGCAGTACTTC. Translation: CASSLGRLSGRATACEQYF.

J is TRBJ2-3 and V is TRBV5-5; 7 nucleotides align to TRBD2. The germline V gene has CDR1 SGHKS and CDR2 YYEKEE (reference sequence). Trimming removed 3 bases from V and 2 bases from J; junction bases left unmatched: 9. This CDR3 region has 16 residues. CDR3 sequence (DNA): TGTGCCAGCAGCTCTGCCCTAGCGGAGTCCACAGATACGCAGTATTTT. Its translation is CASSSALAESTDTQYF.

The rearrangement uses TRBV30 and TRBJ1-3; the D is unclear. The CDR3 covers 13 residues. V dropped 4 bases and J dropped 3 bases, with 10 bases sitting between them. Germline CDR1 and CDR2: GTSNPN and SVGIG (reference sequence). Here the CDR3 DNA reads TGTGCCTGGACTTGGAATGTTGGAAACACCATATATTTT. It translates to CAWTWNVGNTIYF. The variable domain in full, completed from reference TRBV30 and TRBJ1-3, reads SQTIHQWPATLVQPVGSPLSLECTVEGTSNPNLYWYRQAAGRGLQLLFYSVGIGQISSEVPQNLSASRPQDRQFILSSKKLLLSDSGFYLCAWTWNVGNTIYFGEGSWLTVV.

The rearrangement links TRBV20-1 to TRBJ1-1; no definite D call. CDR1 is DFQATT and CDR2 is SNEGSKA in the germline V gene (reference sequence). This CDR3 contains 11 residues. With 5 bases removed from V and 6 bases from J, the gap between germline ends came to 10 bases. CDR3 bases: TGCAGTGCTGGCGGGTGGGCTGAAGCTTTCTTT. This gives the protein CSAGGWAEAFF.

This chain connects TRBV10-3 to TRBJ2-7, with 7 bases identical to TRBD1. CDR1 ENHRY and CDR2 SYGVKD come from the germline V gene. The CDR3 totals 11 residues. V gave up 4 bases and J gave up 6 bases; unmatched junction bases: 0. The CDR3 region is CAISGTGEQYF. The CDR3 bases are TGTGCCATCAGTGGGACAGGCGAGCAGTACTTC.